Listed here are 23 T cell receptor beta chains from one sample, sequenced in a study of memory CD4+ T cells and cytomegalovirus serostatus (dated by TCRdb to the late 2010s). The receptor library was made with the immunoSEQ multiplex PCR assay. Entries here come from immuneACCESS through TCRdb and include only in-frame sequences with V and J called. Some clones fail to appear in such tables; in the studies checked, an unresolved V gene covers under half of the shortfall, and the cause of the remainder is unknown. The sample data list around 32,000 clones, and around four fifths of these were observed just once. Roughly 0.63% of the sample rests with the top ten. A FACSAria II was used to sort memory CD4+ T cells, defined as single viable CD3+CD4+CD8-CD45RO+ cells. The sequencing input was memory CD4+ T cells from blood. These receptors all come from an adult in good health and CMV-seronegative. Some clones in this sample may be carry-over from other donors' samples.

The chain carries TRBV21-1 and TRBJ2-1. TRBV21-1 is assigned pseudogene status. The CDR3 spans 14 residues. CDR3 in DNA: TGTGCCAGCTCCCTCAGGGGCAGGGAGGATGAGCAGTTCTTC. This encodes CASSLRGREDEQFF.

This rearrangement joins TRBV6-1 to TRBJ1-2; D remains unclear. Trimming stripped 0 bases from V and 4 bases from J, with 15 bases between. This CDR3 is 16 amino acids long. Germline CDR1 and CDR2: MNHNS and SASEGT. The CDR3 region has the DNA TGTGCCAGCAGTGAAGCGCTTAACAAGGGATTCTATGGCTACACCTTC. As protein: CASSEALNKGFYGYTF.

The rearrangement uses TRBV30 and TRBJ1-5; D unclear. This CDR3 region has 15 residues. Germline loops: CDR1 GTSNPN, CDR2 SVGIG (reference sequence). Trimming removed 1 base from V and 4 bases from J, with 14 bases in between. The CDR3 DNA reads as TGTGCCTGGAGTGCAAAGGGTGAATCTAATCAGCCCCAGCATTTT. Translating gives CAWSAKGESNQPQHF.

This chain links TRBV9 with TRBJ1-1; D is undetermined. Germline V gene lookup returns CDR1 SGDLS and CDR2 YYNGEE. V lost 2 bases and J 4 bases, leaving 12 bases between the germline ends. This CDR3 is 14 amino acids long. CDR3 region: CASSVADLGTEAFF. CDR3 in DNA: TGTGCCAGCAGCGTTGCAGACTTGGGCACTGAAGCTTTCTTT. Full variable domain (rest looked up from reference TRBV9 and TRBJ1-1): DSGVTQTPKHLITATGQRVTLRCSPRSGDLSVYWYQQSLDQGLQFLIQYYNGEERAKGNILERFSAQQFPDLHSELNLSSLELGDSALYFCASSVADLGTEAFFGQGTRLTVV.

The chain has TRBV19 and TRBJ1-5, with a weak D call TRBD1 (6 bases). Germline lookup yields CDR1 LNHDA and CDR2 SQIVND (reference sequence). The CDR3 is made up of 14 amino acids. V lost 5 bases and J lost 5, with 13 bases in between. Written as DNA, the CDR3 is TGTGCCAGTAGTTTAGGGGGATTCGATCAGCCCCAGCATTTT. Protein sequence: CASSLGGFDQPQHF.

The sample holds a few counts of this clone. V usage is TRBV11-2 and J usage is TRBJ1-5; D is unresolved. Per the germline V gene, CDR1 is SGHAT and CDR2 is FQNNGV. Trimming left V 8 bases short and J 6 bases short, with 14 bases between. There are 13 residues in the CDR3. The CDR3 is CASSPGAGQPQHF. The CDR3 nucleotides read TGTGCCAGCTCCCCCGGCGCGGGTCAGCCCCAGCATTTT. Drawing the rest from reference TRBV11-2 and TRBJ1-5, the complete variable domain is EAGVAQSPRYKIIEKRQSVAFWCNPISGHATLYWYQQILGQGPKLLIQFQNNGVVDDSQLPKDRFSAERLKGVDSTLKIQPAKLEDSAVYLCASSPGAGQPQHFGDGTRLSIL.

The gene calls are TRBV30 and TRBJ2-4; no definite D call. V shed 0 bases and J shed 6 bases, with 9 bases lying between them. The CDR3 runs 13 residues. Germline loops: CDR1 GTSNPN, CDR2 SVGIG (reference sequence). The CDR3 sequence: CAWSVGASNIQYF. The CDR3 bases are TGTGCCTGGAGTGTTGGCGCTTCAAACATTCAGTACTTC. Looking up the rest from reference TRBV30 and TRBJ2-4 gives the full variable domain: SQTIHQWPATLVQPVGSPLSLECTVEGTSNPNLYWYRQAAGRGLQLLFYSVGIGQISSEVPQNLSASRPQDRQFILSSKKLLLSDSGFYLCAWSVGASNIQYFGAGTRLSVL.

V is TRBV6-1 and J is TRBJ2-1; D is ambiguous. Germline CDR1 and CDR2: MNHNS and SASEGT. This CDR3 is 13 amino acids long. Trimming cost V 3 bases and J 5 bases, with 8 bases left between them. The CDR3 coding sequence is TGTGCCAGCAGTGATAGGACCCACAATGAGCAGTTCTTC. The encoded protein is CASSDRTHNEQFF.

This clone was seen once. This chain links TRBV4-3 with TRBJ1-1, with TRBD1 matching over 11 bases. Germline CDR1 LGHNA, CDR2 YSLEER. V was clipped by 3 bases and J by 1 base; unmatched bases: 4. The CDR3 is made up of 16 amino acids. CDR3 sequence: CASSHGQGAGNTEAFF. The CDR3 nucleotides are TGCGCCAGCAGCCATGGACAGGGGGCTGGGAACACTGAAGCTTTCTTT.

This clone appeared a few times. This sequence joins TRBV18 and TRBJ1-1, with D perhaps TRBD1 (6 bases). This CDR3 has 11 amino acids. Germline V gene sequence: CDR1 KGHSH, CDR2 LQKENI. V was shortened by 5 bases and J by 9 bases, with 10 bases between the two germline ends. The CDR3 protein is CASSYRDKAFF. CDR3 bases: TGTGCCAGCTCATACCGGGACAAAGCTTTCTTT.

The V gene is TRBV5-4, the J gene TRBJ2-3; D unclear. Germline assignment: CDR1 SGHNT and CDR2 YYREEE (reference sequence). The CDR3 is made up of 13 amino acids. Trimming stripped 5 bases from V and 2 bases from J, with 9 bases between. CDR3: CASSPGTTDTQYF. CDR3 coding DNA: TGTGCCAGCAGTCCCGGCACCACAGATACGCAGTATTTT. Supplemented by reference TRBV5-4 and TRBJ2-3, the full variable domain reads ETGVTQSPTHLIKTRGQQVTLRCSSQSGHNTVSWYQQALGQGPQFIFQYYREEENGRGNFPPRFSGLQFPNYSSELNVNALELDDSALYLCASSPGTTDTQYFGPGTRLTVL.

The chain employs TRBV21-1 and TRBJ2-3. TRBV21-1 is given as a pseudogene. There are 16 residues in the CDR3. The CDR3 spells CASSMGRPRGTDTQYF. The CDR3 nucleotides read TGTGCCAGCAGCATGGGCCGTCCTCGGGGCACAGATACGCAGTATTTT.

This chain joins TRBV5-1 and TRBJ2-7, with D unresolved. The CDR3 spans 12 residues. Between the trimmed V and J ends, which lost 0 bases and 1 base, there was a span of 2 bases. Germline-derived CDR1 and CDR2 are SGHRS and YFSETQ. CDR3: CASSLESYEQYF. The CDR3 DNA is TGCGCCAGCAGCTTGGAATCCTACGAGCAGTACTTC.

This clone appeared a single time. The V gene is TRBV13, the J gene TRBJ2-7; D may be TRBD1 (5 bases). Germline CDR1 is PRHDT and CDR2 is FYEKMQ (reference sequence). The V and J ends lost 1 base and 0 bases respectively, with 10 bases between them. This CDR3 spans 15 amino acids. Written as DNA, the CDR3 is TGTGCCAGCAGCTTAGTCGGCAGGGCCTCCTACGAGCAGTACTTC. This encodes CASSLVGRASYEQYF.

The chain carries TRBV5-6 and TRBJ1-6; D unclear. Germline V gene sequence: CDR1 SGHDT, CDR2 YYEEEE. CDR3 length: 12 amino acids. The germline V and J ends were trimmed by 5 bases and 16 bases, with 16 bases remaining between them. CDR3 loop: CASSSPWEKLHF. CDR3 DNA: TGTGCCAGCAGTTCCCCATGGGAGAAACTCCACTTT.

In DNA, the CDR3 is TGTGCCACCCTGAGCCAGGGGGGGCACACTGAAGCTTTCTTT. Protein: CATLSQGGHTEAFF. The rearrangement links TRBV6-5 to TRBJ1-1, with 7 bases that match TRBD1. CDR1 and CDR2 (germline): MNHEY, SVGAGI. There are 14 residues in the CDR3. The V segment lost 10 bases and the J segment 3 bases; nucleotides outside the gene matches: 11.

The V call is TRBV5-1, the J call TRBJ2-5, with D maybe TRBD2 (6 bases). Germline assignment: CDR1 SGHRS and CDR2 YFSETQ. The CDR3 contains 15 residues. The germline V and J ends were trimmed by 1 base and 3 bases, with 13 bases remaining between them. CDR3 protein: CASSLSSSAKETQYF. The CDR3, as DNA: TGCGCCAGCAGCTTGTCGTCTAGCGCCAAAGAGACCCAGTACTTC.

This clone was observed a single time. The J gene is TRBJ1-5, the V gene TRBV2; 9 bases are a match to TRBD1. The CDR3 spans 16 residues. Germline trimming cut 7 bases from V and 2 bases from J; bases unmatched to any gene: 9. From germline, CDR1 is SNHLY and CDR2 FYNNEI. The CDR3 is CASIRDRAKGNQPQHF. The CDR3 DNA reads TGTGCCAGCATTCGGGACAGGGCCAAGGGCAATCAGCCCCAGCATTTT.

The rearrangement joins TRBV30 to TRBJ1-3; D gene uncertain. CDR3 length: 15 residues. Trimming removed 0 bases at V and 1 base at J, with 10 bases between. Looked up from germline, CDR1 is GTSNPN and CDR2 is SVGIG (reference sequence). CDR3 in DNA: TGTGCCTGGAGTGTATCCCGGTTTTCTGGAAACACCATATATTTT. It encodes CAWSVSRFSGNTIYF.

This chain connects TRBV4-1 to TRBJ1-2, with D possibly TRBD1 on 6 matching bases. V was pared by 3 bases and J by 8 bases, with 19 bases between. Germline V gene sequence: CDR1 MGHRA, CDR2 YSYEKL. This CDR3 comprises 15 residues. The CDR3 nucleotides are TGCGCCAGCAGCCAGGCACCGGGACAAAAAAGGGGCTACACCTTC. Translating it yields CASSQAPGQKRGYTF.

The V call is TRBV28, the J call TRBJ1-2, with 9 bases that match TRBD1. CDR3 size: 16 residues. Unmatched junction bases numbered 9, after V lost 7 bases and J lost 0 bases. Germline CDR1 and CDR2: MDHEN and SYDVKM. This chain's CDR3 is CASTPGQGFANYGYTF. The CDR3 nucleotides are TGTGCCAGCACCCCGGGACAGGGTTTTGCTAACTATGGCTACACCTTC.

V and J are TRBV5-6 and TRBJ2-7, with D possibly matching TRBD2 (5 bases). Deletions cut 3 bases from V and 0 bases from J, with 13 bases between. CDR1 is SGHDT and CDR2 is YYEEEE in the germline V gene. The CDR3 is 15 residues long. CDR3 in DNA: TGTGCCAGCAGCTCGGACCGCCGGGGCTCCTACGAGCAGTACTTC. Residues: CASSSDRRGSYEQYF.

CDR3 sequence reads: CSVGSDGASGYTF. CDR3 bases: TGCAGCGTTGGGTCGGACGGCGCTTCTGGCTACACCTTC. This chain connects TRBV29-1 to TRBJ1-2; D is unclear. Trimming stripped 4 bases from V and 7 bases from J, with 16 bases between. Germline loops: CDR1 SQVTM, CDR2 ANQGSEA. The CDR3 is 13 amino acids.